This is a list of T cell receptor beta chains from one sample in a study of radiotherapy plus CTLA-4 blockade in lung cancer. Libraries were prepared by immunoSEQ multiplex PCR; TCRdb keeps only in-frame clonotypes and omits some of them. Of some 52,000 clones listed, roughly three quarters were seen once; the top ten hold roughly 2.9%. Source: peripheral blood, taken from a patient treated with radiotherapy plus ipilimumab. The receptors were sampled from a human donor with non-small cell lung cancer who had a partial response to radiotherapy plus ipilimumab. The CDR3 runs from the conserved cysteine through the conserved F or W. D genes are given only for firm matches. The size of a clone is reported for some rows only, either as once, few or many, or as a class for expanded clones.

TRBV5-4,TRBJ1-2,.,.,TGTGCCAGCAGCTTTAATGCTCTACATGGCTACACCTTC,CASSFNALHGYTF
TRBV29-1,TRBJ1-2,.,TRBD1,TGCAGCGTACCTGGACAGGGGGCGTTTTATGGCTACACCTTC,CSVPGQGAFYGYTF
TRBV27,TRBJ2-7,.,.,TGTGCCAGCAGTTTATCTTGGGGGGGGCCTTACGAGCAGTACTTC,CASSLSWGGPYEQYF
TRBV27,TRBJ2-7,once,.,TGTGCCAGCAGTCCAATCCAGGGGGGCCGGGAGCAGTACTTC,CASSPIQGGREQYF
TRBV5-6,TRBJ2-2,.,TRBD1,TGTGCCAGCAGCCTAACAGGGGGAGATACCGGGGAGCTGTTTTTT,CASSLTGGDTGELFF
TRBV4-1,TRBJ2-5,.,.,TGCGCCAGCAGCCAAGAGTTTCCACCTACGCGGAGGGGAGAGACCCAGTACTTC,CASSQEFPPTRRGETQYF
TRBV6-5,TRBJ2-7,.,TRBD2,TGTGCCGCCAGCGGGGGGAGGGGCCGGATAGACGAGCAGTACTTC,CAASGGRGRIDEQYF
TRBV10-3,TRBJ1-1,.,TRBD1,TGTGCCATCAGTGGGGGGACAGGCCGCGGCACTGAAGCTTTCTTT,CAISGGTGRGTEAFF
TRBV15,TRBJ1-5,.,.,TGTGCCACCAGCAGGGGCCGGGACTCCCCCTCTCCCCAGCATTTT,CATSRGRDSPSPQHF
TRBV5-4,TRBJ1-6,.,TRBD1,TGTGCCAGTAGCCTGGACAGGGTAAAAAATTCACCCCTCCACTTT,CASSLDRVKNSPLHF
TRBV27,TRBJ1-5,.,TRBD1,TGTGCCAGCAGTCTCCAGTGGACAGGGAGTGGGAAGCCCCAGCATTTT,CASSLQWTGSGKPQHF
TRBV9,TRBJ1-2,few,TRBD1,TGTGCCAGCAGCGAGAGACAGGGGGCCTATGGCTACACCTTC,CASSERQGAYGYTF
TRBV6-4,TRBJ2-3,once,TRBD2,TGTGCCAGCAGCCGAGCGGGGGGGCCTTCAGATACGCAGTATTTT,CASSRAGGPSDTQYF
TRBV9,TRBJ2-1,few,TRBD2,TGTGCCAGCAGCGTAGGACTAGCGGGGGTTGAGCAGTTCTTC,CASSVGLAGVEQFF
TRBV11-2,TRBJ2-7,.,.,TGTGCCAGCAGCCACCAGGAGGTGTGGCAGTACTTC,CASSHQEVWQYF
TRBV7-6,TRBJ2-7,.,.,TGTGCCAGCAGCTTAGGCGCGGCGGACAGTTTCTACGAGCAGTACTTC,CASSLGAADSFYEQYF
TRBV6-5,TRBJ2-7,.,TRBD2,TGTGCCAGCAGGAGCGGGGCGACCGGTACCTACGAGCAGTACTTC,CASRSGATGTYEQYF
TRBV7-3,TRBJ2-3,.,.,TGTGCCAGCAGCCCACGTGGGGCCCGCACAGATACGCAGTATTTT,CASSPRGARTDTQYF
TRBV19,TRBJ2-1,.,.,TGTGCCAGTAGTATAATGACAACCTACAATGAGCAGTTCTTC,CASSIMTTYNEQFF
TRBV27,TRBJ1-5,.,.,TGTGCCAGCAGGCAGGGTGGTCAGCCCCAGCATTTT,CASRQGGQPQHF
TRBV30,TRBJ1-2,.,TRBD1,TGTGCCTGGAGTGTCCGGGACAGGGGGCAGGGCTACACCTTC,CAWSVRDRGQGYTF
TRBV7-3,TRBJ2-1,.,TRBD1,TGTGCCAGCAGCTTAACCCCCAGGGGGAGCTCCTACAATGAGCAGTTCTTC,CASSLTPRGSSYNEQFF
TRBV27,TRBJ2-1,.,TRBD1,TGTGCCAGCAGTTTATCGTGGGACAGTCGCGTCCAGTTCTTC,CASSLSWDSRVQFF
TRBV9,TRBJ2-5,.,.,TGTGCCAGCAGCGTAGTAGGGGGATCCCAAGAGACCCAGTACTTC,CASSVVGGSQETQYF
TRBV5-4,TRBJ1-3,.,.,TGTGCCAGCAGCTTCCTTGGAGCCTCTGGAAACACCATATATTTT,CASSFLGASGNTIYF
TRBV7-2,TRBJ2-1,.,TRBD2,TGTGCCAGCAGCTCAAGCGGGGGGGCCATCTATGAGCAGTTCTTC,CASSSSGGAIYEQFF
TRBV7-8,TRBJ1-1,.,.,TGTGCCAGCAGCTTAGTAGGCAGGGTTACTGAAGCTTTCTTT,CASSLVGRVTEAFF
TRBV6-1,TRBJ1-2,few,.,TGTGCCAGCAGCCGGACAGAATATGGCTACACCTTC,CASSRTEYGYTF
TRBV30,TRBJ2-1,.,TRBD2,TGTGCCTGGACCATGGGAGGGGCCGTCAATGAGCAGTTCTTC,CAWTMGGAVNEQFF
TRBV10-1,TRBJ2-7,once,TRBD2,TGCGCCAGCAGTGAGTTCGTCGGGGGGGCGGAAGAGCAGTACTTC,CASSEFVGGAEEQYF
TRBV5-1,TRBJ1-5,.,.,TGCGCCAGCCCAGGGCCCCAGCATTTT,CASPGPQHF
TRBV29-1,TRBJ1-5,.,TRBD1,TGCAGCGTTGAGGAAACAGGGGGCAATCAGCCCCAGCATTTT,CSVEETGGNQPQHF
TRBV19,TRBJ1-6,.,TRBD1,TGTGCCAGTAGGGCCGGGACAGGGACTTCACCCCTCCACTTT,CASRAGTGTSPLHF
TRBV28,TRBJ1-1,.,.,TGTGCCAGCACCCCCCCTGGCTCCCAGACTGAAGCTTTCTTT,CASTPPGSQTEAFF
TRBV9,TRBJ1-6,.,.,TGTGCCAGCAGCACCCTCAAGGAGAATTCACCCCTCCACTTT,CASSTLKENSPLHF
TRBV5-1,TRBJ2-3,.,TRBD2,TGCGCCAGCAGCTCCCAGGGACTAGCGTATTTGGATACGCAGTATTTT,CASSSQGLAYLDTQYF
TRBV6-5,TRBJ2-1,.,.,TGTGCCAGCAGTTACGGGGCTTACAATGAGCAGTTCTTC,CASSYGAYNEQFF
TRBV4-1,TRBJ2-7,.,.,TGCGCCAGCAGCCCGAGTACGGGCGAGCAGTACTTC,CASSPSTGEQYF
TRBV19,TRBJ1-3,.,.,TGTGCCAGTAGTATTCAAGGGAGCCCGCCGGACACCATATATTTT,CASSIQGSPPDTIYF
TRBV27,TRBJ2-2,few,TRBD2,TGTGCCAGCAGTGGGTGGGGGGGTAGCACCGGGGAGCTGTTTTTT,CASSGWGGSTGELFF
TRBV27,TRBJ2-7,.,TRBD1,TGTGCCAGTAGGCGACAGGGGTCCGAGCAGTACTTC,CASRRQGSEQYF